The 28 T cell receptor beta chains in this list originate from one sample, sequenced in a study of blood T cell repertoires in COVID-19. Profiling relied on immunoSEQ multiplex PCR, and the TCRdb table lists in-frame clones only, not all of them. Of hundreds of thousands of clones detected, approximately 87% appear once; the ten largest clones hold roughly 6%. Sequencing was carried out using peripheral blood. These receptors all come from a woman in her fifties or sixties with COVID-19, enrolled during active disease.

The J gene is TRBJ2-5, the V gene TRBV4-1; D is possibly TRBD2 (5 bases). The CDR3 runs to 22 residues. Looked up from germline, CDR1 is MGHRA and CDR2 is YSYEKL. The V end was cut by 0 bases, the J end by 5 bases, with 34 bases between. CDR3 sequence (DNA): TGCGCCAGCAGCCAAGATAGCCTCCTCGGGTCGGGAAGACTCTCGGGCGATGAGACCCAGTACTTC. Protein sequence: CASSQDSLLGSGRLSGDETQYF.

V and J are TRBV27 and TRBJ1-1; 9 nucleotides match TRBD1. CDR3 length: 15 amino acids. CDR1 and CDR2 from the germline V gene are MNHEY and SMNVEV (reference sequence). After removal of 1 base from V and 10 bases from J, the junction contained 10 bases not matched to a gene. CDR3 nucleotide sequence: TGTGCCAGCAGTTTATGGGGTGGACAGGGGTTATCAGCTTTCTTT. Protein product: CASSLWGGQGLSAFF.

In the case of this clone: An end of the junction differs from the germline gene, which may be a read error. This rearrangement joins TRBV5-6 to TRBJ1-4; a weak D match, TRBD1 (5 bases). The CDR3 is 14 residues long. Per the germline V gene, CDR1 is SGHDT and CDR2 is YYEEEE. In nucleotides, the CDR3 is TGTGCCAGCAGTTTGGGGCTTCAAAATGAAAAACTGTTTTTT. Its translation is CASSLGLQNEKLFF.

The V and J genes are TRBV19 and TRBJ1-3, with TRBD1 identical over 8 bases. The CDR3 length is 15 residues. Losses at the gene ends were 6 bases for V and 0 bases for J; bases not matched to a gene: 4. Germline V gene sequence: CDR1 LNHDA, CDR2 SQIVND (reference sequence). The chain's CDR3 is CASSGQGDSGNTIYF. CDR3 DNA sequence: TGTGCCAGTAGCGGACAGGGAGACTCTGGAAACACCATATATTTT.

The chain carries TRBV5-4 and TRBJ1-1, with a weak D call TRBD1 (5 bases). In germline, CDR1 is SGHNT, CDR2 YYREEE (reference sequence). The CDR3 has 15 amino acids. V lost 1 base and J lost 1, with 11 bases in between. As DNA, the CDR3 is TGTGCCAGCAGCTTGAGTACAGACAGGAACACTGAAGCTTTCTTT. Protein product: CASSLSTDRNTEAFF.

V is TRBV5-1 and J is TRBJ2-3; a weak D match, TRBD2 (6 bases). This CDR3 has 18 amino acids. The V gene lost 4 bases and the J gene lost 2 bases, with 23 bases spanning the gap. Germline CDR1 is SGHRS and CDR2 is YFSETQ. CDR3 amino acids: CASSLGPQVAGPTDTQYF. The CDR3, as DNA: TGCGCCAGCAGCCTCGGCCCCCAGGTCGCGGGGCCCACAGATACGCAGTATTTT.

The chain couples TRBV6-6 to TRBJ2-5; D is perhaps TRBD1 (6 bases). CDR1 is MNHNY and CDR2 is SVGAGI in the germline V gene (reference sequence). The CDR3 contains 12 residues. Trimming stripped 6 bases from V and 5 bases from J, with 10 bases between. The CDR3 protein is CASRSRGETQYF. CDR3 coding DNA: TGTGCCAGCAGAAGCAGGGGCGAGACCCAGTACTTC.

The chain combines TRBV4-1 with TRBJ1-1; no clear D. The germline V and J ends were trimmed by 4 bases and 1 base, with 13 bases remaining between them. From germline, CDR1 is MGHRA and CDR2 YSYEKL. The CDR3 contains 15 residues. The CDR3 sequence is CASSRSAAENTEAFF. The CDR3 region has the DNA TGCGCCAGCAGCCGGTCAGCGGCGGAGAACACTGAAGCTTTCTTT.

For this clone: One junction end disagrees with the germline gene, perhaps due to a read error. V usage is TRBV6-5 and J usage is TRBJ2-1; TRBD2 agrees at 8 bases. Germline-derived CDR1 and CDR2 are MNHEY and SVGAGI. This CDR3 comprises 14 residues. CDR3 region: CASSREGGGNEQFF. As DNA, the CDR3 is TGTGCTAGCAGTAGGGAGGGCGGGGGGAATGAGCAGTTCTTC.

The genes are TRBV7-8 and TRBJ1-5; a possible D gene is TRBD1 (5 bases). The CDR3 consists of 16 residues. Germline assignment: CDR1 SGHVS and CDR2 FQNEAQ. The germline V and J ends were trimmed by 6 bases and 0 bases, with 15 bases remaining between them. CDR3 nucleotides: TGTGCCAGCAGAAACGGTACAGGCAATAGCAATCAGCCCCAGCATTTT. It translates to CASRNGTGNSNQPQHF.

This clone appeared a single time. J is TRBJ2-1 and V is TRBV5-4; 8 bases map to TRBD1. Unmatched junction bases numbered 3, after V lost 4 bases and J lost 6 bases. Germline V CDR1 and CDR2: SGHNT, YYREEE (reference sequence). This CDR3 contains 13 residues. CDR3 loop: CASSTDRVNEQFF. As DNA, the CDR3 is TGTGCCAGCAGCACGGACAGGGTCAATGAGCAGTTCTTC.

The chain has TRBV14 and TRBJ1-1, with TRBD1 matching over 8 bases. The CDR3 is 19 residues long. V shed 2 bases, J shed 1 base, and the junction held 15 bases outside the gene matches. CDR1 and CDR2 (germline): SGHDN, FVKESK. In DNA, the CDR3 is TGTGCCAGCAGCCAATCACCGAGGCAGGGGGCGATTTGGAACACTGAAGCTTTCTTT. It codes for CASSQSPRQGAIWNTEAFF. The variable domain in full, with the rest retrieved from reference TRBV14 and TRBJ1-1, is EAGVTQFPSHSVIEKGQTVTLRCDPISGHDNLYWYRRVMGKEIKFLLHFVKESKQDESGMPNNRFLAERTGGTYSTLKVQPAELEDSGVYFCASSQSPRQGAIWNTEAFFGQGTRLTVV.

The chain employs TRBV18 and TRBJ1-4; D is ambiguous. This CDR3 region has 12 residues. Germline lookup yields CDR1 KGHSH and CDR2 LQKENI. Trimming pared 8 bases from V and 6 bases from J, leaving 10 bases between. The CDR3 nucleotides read TGTGCCAGCCGTAAGGGAGATGAAAAACTGTTTTTT. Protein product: CASRKGDEKLFF.

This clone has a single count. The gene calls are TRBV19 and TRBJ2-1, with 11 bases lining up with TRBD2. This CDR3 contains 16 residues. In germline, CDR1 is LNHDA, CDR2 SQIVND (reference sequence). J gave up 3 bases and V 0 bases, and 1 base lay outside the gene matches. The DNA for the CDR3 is TGTGCCAGTAGTATAGACCTAGCGGGAGGCTACAATGAGCAGTTCTTC. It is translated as CASSIDLAGGYNEQFF.

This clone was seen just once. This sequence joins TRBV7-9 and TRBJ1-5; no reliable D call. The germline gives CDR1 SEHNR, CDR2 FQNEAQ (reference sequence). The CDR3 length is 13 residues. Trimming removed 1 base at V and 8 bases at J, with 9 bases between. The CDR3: CASSLGQREPQHF. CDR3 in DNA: TGTGCCAGCAGCTTAGGCCAGCGCGAGCCCCAGCATTTT.

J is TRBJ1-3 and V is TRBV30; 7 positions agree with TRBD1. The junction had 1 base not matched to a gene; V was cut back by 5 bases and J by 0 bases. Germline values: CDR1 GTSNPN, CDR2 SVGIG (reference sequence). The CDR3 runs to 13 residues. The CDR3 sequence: CAWWTGSGNTIYF. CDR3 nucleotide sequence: TGTGCCTGGTGGACAGGCTCTGGAAACACCATATATTTT.

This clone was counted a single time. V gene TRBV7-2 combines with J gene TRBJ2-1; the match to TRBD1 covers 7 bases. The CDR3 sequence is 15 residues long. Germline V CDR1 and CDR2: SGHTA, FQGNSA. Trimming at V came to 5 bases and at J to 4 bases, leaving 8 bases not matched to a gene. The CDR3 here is CASSPPGQIYNEQFF. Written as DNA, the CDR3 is TGTGCCAGCAGCCCCCCGGGACAGATTTACAATGAGCAGTTCTTC.

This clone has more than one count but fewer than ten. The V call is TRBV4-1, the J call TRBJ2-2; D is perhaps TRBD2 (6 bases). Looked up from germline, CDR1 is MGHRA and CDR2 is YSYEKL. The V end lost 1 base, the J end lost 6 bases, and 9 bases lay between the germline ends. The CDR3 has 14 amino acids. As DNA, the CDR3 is TGCGCCAGCAGCCAAGTCTGGGGGGCCGGGGAGCTGTTTTTT. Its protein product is CASSQVWGAGELFF.

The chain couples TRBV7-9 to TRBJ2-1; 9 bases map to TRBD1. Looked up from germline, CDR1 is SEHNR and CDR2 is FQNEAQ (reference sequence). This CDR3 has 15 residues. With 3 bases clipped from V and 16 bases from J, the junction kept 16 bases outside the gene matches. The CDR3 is CASSFSTGGRGGGFF. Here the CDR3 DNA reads TGTGCCAGCAGCTTTTCTACAGGGGGCCGGGGAGGAGGATTCTTC. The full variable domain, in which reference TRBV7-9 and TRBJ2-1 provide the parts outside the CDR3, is DTGVSQNPRHKITKRGQNVTFRCDPISEHNRLYWYRQTLGQGPEFLTYFQNEAQLEKSRLLSDRFSAERPKGSFSTLEIQRTEQGDSAMYLCASSFSTGGRGGGFFGPGTRLTVL.

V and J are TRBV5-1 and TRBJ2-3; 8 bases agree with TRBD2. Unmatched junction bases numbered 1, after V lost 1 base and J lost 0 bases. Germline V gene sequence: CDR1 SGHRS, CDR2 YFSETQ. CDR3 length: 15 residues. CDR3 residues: CASSLSGGSTDTQYF. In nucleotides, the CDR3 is TGCGCCAGCAGCTTGAGCGGGGGAAGCACAGATACGCAGTATTTT.

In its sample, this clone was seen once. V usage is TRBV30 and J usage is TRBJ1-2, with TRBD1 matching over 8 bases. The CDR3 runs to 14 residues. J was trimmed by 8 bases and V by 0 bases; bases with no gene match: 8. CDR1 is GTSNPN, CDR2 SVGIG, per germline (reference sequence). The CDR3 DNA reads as TGTGCCTGGAGTGTACTCAGGGGGCTGAGGGGCTACACCTTC. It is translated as CAWSVLRGLRGYTF.

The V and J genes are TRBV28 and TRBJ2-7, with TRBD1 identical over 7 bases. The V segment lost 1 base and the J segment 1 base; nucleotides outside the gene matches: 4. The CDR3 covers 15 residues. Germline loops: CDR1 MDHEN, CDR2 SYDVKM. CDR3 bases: TGTGCCAGCAGTTTATCGGGACAGACATCCTACGAGCAGTACTTC. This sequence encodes CASSLSGQTSYEQYF. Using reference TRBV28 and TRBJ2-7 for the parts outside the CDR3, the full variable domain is DVKVTQSSRYLVKRTGEKVFLECVQDMDHENMFWYRQDPGLGLRLIYFSYDVKMKEKGDIPEGYSVSREKKERFSLILESASTNQTSMYLCASSLSGQTSYEQYFGPGTRLTVT.

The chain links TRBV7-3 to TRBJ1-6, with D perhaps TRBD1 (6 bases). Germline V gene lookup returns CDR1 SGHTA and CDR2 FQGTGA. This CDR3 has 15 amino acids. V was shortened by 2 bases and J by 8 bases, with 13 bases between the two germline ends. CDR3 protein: CASSLHPGEYSPLHF. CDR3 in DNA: TGTGCCAGCAGCTTACATCCAGGGGAATATTCACCCCTCCACTTT. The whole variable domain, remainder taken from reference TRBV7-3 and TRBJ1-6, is GAGVSQTPSNKVTEKGKYVELRCDPISGHTALYWYRQSLGQGPEFLIYFQGTGAADDSGLPNDRFFAVRPEGSVSTLKIQRTERGDSAVYLCASSLHPGEYSPLHFGNGTRLTVT.

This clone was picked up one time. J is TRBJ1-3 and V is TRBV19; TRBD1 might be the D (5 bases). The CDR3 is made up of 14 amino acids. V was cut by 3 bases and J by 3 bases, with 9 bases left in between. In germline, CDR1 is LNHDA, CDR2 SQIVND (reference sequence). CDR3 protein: CASSIQGGGNTIYF. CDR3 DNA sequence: TGTGCCAGTAGTATCCAGGGCGGTGGAAACACCATATATTTT. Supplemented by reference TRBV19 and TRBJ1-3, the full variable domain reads DGGITQSPKYLFRKEGQNVTLSCEQNLNHDAMYWYRQDPGQGLRLIYYSQIVNDFQKGDIAEGYSVSREKKESFPLTVTSAQKNPTAFYLCASSIQGGGNTIYFGEGSWLTVV.

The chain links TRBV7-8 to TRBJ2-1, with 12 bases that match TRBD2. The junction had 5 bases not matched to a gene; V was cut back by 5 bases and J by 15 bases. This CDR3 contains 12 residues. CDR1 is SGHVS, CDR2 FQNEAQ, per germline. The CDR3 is CASSPTSGRPFF. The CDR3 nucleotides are TGTGCCAGCAGCCCGACTAGCGGGAGACCGTTCTTC.

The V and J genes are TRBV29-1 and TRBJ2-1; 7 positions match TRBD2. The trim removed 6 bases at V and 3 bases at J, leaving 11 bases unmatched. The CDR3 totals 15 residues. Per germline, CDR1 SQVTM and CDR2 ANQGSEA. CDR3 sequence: CSVGEVAGFYNEQFF. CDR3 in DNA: TGCAGCGTGGGGGAGGTAGCGGGTTTCTACAATGAGCAGTTCTTC.

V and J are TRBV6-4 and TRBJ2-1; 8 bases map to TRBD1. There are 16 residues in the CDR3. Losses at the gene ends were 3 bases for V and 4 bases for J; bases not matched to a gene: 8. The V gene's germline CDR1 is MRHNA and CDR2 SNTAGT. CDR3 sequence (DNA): TGTGCCAGCAGTGAAATCACCGGGACAGGTTACAATGAGCAGTTCTTC. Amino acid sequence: CASSEITGTGYNEQFF.

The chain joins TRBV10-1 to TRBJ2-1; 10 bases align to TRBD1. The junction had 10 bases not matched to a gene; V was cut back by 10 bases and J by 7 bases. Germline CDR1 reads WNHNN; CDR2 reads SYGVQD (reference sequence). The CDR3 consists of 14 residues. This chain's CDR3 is CATETGGSRNEQFF. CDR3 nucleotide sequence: TGCGCCACAGAGACAGGGGGCTCTCGGAATGAGCAGTTCTTC.